These 17 T cell receptor beta chains were all obtained from the same sample, sequenced in a study of blood T cell repertoires in COVID-19. Using immunoSEQ multiplex PCR, the repertoire was profiled, and TCRdb retains in-frame clones only, with some absent. Of 210,000 or so clones listed, approximately 90% were seen once; the top ten hold less than 14%. Sequences were obtained from PBMCs or T cells enriched from blood (not recorded which). The source is a man under 40 who had recovered from COVID-19.

This chain joins TRBV11-2 and TRBJ2-7, with D hard to call. Trimming removed 4 bases from V and 4 bases from J, with 14 bases in between. The germline CDR1 and CDR2 sequences are SGHAT and FQNNGV. This CDR3 contains 14 residues. Here the CDR3 reads CASSSLRVWYEQYF. CDR3 in DNA: TGTGCCAGCAGCTCCCTACGAGTGTGGTACGAGCAGTACTTC.

The chain joins TRBV28 to TRBJ2-7; D is uncertain. V gave up 5 bases and J gave up 0 bases, with 11 bases separating them. Germline V gives CDR1 MDHEN, CDR2 SYDVKM. This CDR3 has 14 amino acids. This CDR3 reads CASSMTPYSYEQYF. The CDR3 coding sequence is TGTGCCAGCAGTATGACACCATACTCCTACGAGCAGTACTTC. Full variable domain (missing parts from reference TRBV28 and TRBJ2-7): DVKVTQSSRYLVKRTGEKVFLECVQDMDHENMFWYRQDPGLGLRLIYFSYDVKMKEKGDIPEGYSVSREKKERFSLILESASTNQTSMYLCASSMTPYSYEQYFGPGTRLTVT.

V is TRBV6-1 and J is TRBJ2-4; a weak D match, TRBD2 (5 bases). Germline CDR1 MNHNS, CDR2 SASEGT. The V and J ends lost 2 bases and 1 base respectively, with 15 bases between them. The CDR3 covers 17 residues. The CDR3 is CASSERSLDEAKNIQYF. CDR3 DNA: TGTGCCAGCAGTGAAAGATCACTAGATGAGGCCAAAAACATTCAGTACTTC.

The V and J genes are TRBV7-2 and TRBJ1-5; 7 nucleotides agree with TRBD1. The CDR3 contains 14 residues. V was clipped by 5 bases and J by 2 bases; unmatched bases: 3. CDR1 is SGHTA, CDR2 FQGNSA, per germline. The CDR3 nucleotides read TGTGCCAGCAGCCAAGACAGGGGCAATCAGCCCCAGCATTTT. Translated, it gives CASSQDRGNQPQHF. Looking up the rest from reference TRBV7-2 and TRBJ1-5 gives the full variable domain: GAGVSQSPSNKVTEKGKDVELRCDPISGHTALYWYRQSLGQGLEFLIYFQGNSAPDKSGLPSDRFSAERTGGSVSTLTIQRTQQEDSAVYLCASSQDRGNQPQHFGDGTRLSIL.

The chain links TRBV7-9 to TRBJ2-3; D is ambiguous. Germline V gene data show CDR1 as SEHNR and CDR2 as FQNEAQ (reference sequence). The CDR3 has 17 residues. Trimming left V 5 bases short and J 0 bases short, with 18 bases between. The CDR3 loop is CASSPTEILKSTDTQYF. The CDR3 DNA reads as TGTGCCAGCAGCCCAACGGAGATACTTAAGAGCACAGATACGCAGTATTTT.

The chain uses TRBV19 and TRBJ2-5, with no clear D. V was clipped by 6 bases and J by 4 bases, with 9 bases between them. The germline gives CDR1 LNHDA, CDR2 SQIVND (reference sequence). This CDR3 is 12 amino acids long. Written as DNA, the CDR3 is TGTGCCAGTAGCCGAAACGGAGAGACCCAGTACTTC. Its protein product is CASSRNGETQYF.

This rearrangement joins TRBV6-6 to TRBJ2-1; TRBD2 matches 7 bases. CDR1 and CDR2 from the germline V gene are MNHNY and SVGAGI (reference sequence). V lost 2 bases and J lost 5; bases outside the gene matches: 3. CDR3 size: 14 residues. The CDR3 DNA sequence: TGTGCCAGCAGTTACGGGACTAATAACAATGAGCAGTTCTTC. Translated, it gives CASSYGTNNNEQFF.

This rearrangement joins TRBV24-1 to TRBJ1-5; D is perhaps TRBD1 (6 bases). This CDR3 spans 15 amino acids. Per germline, CDR1 KGHDR and CDR2 SFDVKD. The ends were cut back, 2 bases at V and 8 bases at J, with 15 bases in the middle. The CDR3 DNA follows: TGTGCCACCAGTGATTCAGGGGCCGGTAGTGAGCCCCAGCATTTT. Translation: CATSDSGAGSEPQHF.

The chain links TRBV4-2 to TRBJ1-2; D uncertain. CDR1 and CDR2 from the germline V gene are LGHNA and YNFKEQ. V was shortened by 0 bases and J by 4 bases, with 15 bases between the two germline ends. The CDR3 loop spans 16 amino acids. The CDR3 protein is CASSQESGRGGYGYTF. CDR3 sequence (DNA): TGTGCCAGCAGCCAAGAGTCAGGACGAGGAGGCTATGGCTACACCTTC.

This rearrangement joins TRBV7-3 to TRBJ1-5; D call uncertain. Germline-derived CDR1 and CDR2 are SGHTA and FQGTGA. This CDR3 has 13 amino acids. Deletions cut 5 bases from V and 5 bases from J, with 10 bases between. The CDR3 nucleotides read TGTGCCAGCAGCCTAGACCCCTATCAGCCCCAGCATTTT. This gives the protein CASSLDPYQPQHF.

This clone showed up just once. This rearrangement joins TRBV5-4 to TRBJ2-1; TRBD2 aligns across 7 bases. V lost 2 bases to trimming and J lost 8 bases; unmatched junction nucleotides: 10. The CDR3 sequence is 15 residues long. From germline, CDR1 is SGHNT and CDR2 YYREEE (reference sequence). The CDR3, as DNA: TGTGCCAGCAGCTTACCGGGACTACGGGGCGATGAGCAGTTCTTC. It is translated as CASSLPGLRGDEQFF.

A word on this clone: Other DNA sequences in the sample encode the same CDR3. This sequence joins TRBV11-2 and TRBJ2-5, with D possibly being TRBD1 (6 bases). CDR3 length equals 14 residues. The germline V and J ends were trimmed by 9 bases and 0 bases, with 14 bases remaining between them. The germline V gene has CDR1 SGHAT and CDR2 FQNNGV. The CDR3 DNA reads TGTGCCAGTAGCCCGGGACATTACCAAGAGACCCAGTACTTC. It encodes CASSPGHYQETQYF.

The rearrangement joins TRBV7-2 to TRBJ2-7; no clear D gene. The CDR3 consists of 12 residues. V was trimmed by 4 bases and J by 2 bases, leaving 6 bases between them. Germline assignment: CDR1 SGHTA and CDR2 FQGNSA. This CDR3 reads CASSSDTYEQYF. The CDR3 coding sequence is TGTGCCAGCAGCTCTGACACCTACGAGCAGTACTTC.

This clone was seen a few times. CDR3 sequence (DNA): TGTGCCAGCAGCCTTAACTACGAGCAGTACTTC. This codes for CASSLNYEQYF. The chain links TRBV3-1 (or the pseudogene TRBV3-2) to TRBJ2-7, with D uncertain. Trimming took 4 bases from V and 3 from J, leaving 4 bases between them. The germline CDR1 and CDR2 sequences are LGHDT and YNNKEL (reference sequence). This CDR3 is 11 amino acids long.

This clone was seen once. This chain uses TRBV9 with TRBJ2-3; D is uncertain. The CDR3 spans 16 residues. In germline, CDR1 is SGDLS, CDR2 YYNGEE. The V end lost 4 bases, the J end lost 6 bases, and 21 bases lay between the germline ends. CDR3 nucleotides: TGTGCCAGCAGCAGCAATCCCCGACCAAGCGCGGATACGCAGTATTTT. Amino acids: CASSSNPRPSADTQYF.

The V call is TRBV7-2, the J call TRBJ2-7; perhaps TRBD2 as D (6 bases). V dropped 1 base and J dropped 6 bases, with 16 bases sitting between them. This CDR3 spans 15 amino acids. CDR1 is SGHTA, CDR2 FQGNSA, per germline. CDR3 amino acids: CASSLGGTGVIEQYF. The CDR3 DNA sequence: TGTGCCAGCAGCTTAGGAGGGACGGGAGTCATCGAGCAGTACTTC.

On this clone: The same CDR3 arises from other DNA sequences in this sample as well. V gene TRBV3-1 (or the pseudogene TRBV3-2) combines with J gene TRBJ1-1; D gene ambiguous. V lost 0 bases to trimming and J lost 5 bases, with 7 bases between them. Germline assignment: CDR1 LGHDT and CDR2 YNNKEL (reference sequence). The CDR3 is made up of 13 amino acids. The CDR3 protein is CASSQEGGTEAFF. In nucleotides, the CDR3 is TGTGCCAGCAGCCAAGAGGGAGGAACTGAAGCTTTCTTT.